A selection of T cell receptor beta chains follows, all from one sample in a study of control samples from healthy donors and cancer patients. Clones were sequenced by immunoSEQ multiplex PCR, and TCRdb holds only the in-frame ones, with some missing. The sample contains 150,000 to 190,000 clones, approximately 93% of which appear only once. The specimen sequenced was blood. Receptors were obtained from a man aged 50 to 60 in good health. The CDR3 runs from the conserved cysteine through the conserved F or W. A D gene is named only where the DNA matches it firmly.

>TRBV11-2|.|TRBJ2-3
CASSVTTPALGQYF
TGTGCCAGCAGCGTGACGACTCCCGCCTTGGGGCAGTATTTT
>TRBV4-1|.|TRBJ2-5
CASSQDGNRPKETQYF
TGCGCCAGCAGCCAAGATGGAAACAGACCGAAAGAGACCCAGTACTTC
>TRBV11-2|.|TRBJ2-6
CASSKGGSGANVLTF
TGTGCCAGCAGCAAAGGGGGGTCTGGGGCCAACGTCCTGACTTTC
>TRBV7-9|.|TRBJ2-3
CASSLLDTQYF
TGTGCCAGCAGCTTATTAGATACGCAGTATTTT
>TRBV4-1|TRBD1|TRBJ1-1
CASSPPGTGGLIEAFF
TGCGCCAGCAGCCCCCCCGGGACAGGGGGCTTAATTGAAGCTTTCTTT
>TRBV11-3|TRBD2|TRBJ2-7
CASSRGTTYEQYF
TGTGCCAGCAGCCGCGGGACTACCTACGAGCAGTACTTC
>TRBV5-1|TRBD1|TRBJ2-7
CASSPRQGAGYEQYF
TGCGCCAGCAGCCCCCGGCAGGGGGCGGGCTACGAGCAGTACTTC
>TRBV18|.|TRBJ1-5
CASSPPNQPQHF
TGTGCCAGCTCACCACCTAATCAGCCCCAGCATTTT
>TRBV5-5|.|TRBJ1-6
CASSLEGGNSPLHF
TGTGCCAGCAGCTTGGAGGGCGGTAATTCACCCCTCCACTTT
>TRBV19|TRBD2|TRBJ2-1
CASSRLAGGYNEQFF
TGTGCCAGTAGTAGACTAGCGGGAGGATATAATGAGCAGTTCTTC
>TRBV12-3/TRBV12-4|.|TRBJ2-7
CASSQGQTHEQYF
TGTGCCAGCAGTCAAGGACAGACCCACGAGCAGTACTTC
>TRBV5-4|.|TRBJ2-2
CASSLRSNTGELFF
TGTGCCAGCAGCTTGAGGTCGAACACCGGGGAGCTGTTTTTT
>TRBV9|TRBD1|TRBJ1-6
CASSVLGQGNNSPLHF
TGTGCCAGCAGCGTATTGGGACAGGGGAATAATTCACCCCTCCACTTT
>TRBV19|.|TRBJ1-2
CASSMGTNNYGYTF
TGTGCCAGTAGTATGGGTACAAATAACTATGGCTACACCTTC
>TRBV7-9|TRBD2|TRBJ2-3
CASSLVAGVSTDTQYF
TGTGCCAGCAGCTTGGTAGCGGGAGTGAGCACAGATACGCAGTATTTT
>TRBV5-4|.|TRBJ2-5
CASSGGAGVETQYF
TGTGCCAGCAGCGGGGGAGCAGGGGTTGAGACCCAGTACTTC
>TRBV6-6|TRBD2|TRBJ2-7
CASRRGAGGIYEQYF
TGTGCCAGCAGAAGAGGAGCGGGAGGGATCTACGAGCAGTACTTC
>TRBV18|TRBD1|TRBJ1-1
CASSPGTGTLEAFF
TGTGCCAGCTCACCGGGGACAGGGACTCTTGAAGCTTTCTTT